Given below is one TCR beta chain in context. Antigen specificity is unknown. Using a J-beta primer mix together with a sample-barcoded 5' primer, a second PCR was run for about 6 to 12 cycles. One entry per CDR3 protein, called by TCRdb with MiXCR from the 5' RACE reads. The sample lists 850,000 to 1,100,000 distinct CDR3 sequences, 30% to 40% occurring once. The data stem from a study of blood T cells in healthy people across ages. Whole-study findings and limits: Unknown CMV status may confound age-related changes in expanded clones. PBMCs that were unsorted prevented a conclusive naive versus antigen-experienced comparison.

V gave up 0 bases and J gave up 10 bases, with 10 bases separating them. The length of the CDR3 is 13 residues. Germline V gene sequence: CDR1 LGHDT, CDR2 YNNKEL (reference sequence). The TCR originated in a man aged 18-30 years in good health. The source material was blood. The chain couples TRBV3-1 to TRBJ2-1; D is ambiguous. CDR3 sequence (DNA): TGTGCCAGCAGCCAAGATTATGTCGCAGAGCAGTTCTTC. It yields the protein CASSQDYVAEQFF.